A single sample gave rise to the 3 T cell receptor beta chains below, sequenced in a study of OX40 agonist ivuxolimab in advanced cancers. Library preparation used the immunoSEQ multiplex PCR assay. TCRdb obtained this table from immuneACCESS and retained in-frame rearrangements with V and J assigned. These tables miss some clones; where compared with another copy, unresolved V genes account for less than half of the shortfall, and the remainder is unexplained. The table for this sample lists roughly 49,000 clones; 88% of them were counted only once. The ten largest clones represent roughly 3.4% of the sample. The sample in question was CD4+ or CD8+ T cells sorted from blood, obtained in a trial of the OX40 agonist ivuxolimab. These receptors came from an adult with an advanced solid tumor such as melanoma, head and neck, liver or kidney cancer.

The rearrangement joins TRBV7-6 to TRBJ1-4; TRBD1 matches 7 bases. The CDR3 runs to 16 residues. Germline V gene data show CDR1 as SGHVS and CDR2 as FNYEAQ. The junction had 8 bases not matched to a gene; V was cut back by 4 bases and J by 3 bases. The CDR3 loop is CASSSMPGQPNEKLFF. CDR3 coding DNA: TGTGCCAGCAGCTCAATGCCGGGACAGCCTAATGAAAAACTGTTTTTT.

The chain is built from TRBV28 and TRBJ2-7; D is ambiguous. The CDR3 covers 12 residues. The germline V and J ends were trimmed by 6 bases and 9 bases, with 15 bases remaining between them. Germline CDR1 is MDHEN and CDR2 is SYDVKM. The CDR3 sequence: CASSINSVRQYF. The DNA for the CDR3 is TGTGCCAGCAGCATAAACTCTGTGAGGCAGTACTTC.

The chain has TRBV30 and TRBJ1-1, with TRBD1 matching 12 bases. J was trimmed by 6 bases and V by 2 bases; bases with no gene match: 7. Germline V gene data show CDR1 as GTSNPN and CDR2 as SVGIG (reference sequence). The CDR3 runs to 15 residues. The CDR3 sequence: CAWSKGTGGFSEAFF. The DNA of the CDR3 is TGTGCCTGGAGTAAGGGGACAGGGGGCTTTTCTGAAGCTTTCTTT.